Listed here are 2 T cell receptor beta chains from one sample, sequenced in a study of cytomegalovirus exposure and HLA in healthy donors. PCR employed 60 Vbeta and 13 Jbeta primers. Assay: immunoSEQ multiplex PCR; the TCRdb copy retains only in-frame clones and omits some. The sample yields about 270,000 clones, around 65% seen once. The sample comprised PBMCs. The origin of the receptors is a female donor in good health and CMV-seronegative.

The rearrangement joins TRBV18 to TRBJ2-1; D ambiguous. Trimming shortened V by 1 base and J by 7 bases, and 8 bases separated the two germline ends. Germline lookup yields CDR1 KGHSH and CDR2 LQKENI. CDR3 length: 13 amino acids. The CDR3 sequence: CASSPRLSNEQFF. For the CDR3, the DNA is TGTGCCAGCTCACCACGCCTGAGTAATGAGCAGTTCTTC.

The V and J genes are TRBV30 and TRBJ1-1; no definite D call. Germline CDR1 and CDR2: GTSNPN and SVGIG (reference sequence). This CDR3 is 11 amino acids long. Trimming took off 2 bases at V and 3 bases at J, with 4 bases between the two ends. The CDR3 DNA follows: TGTGCCTGGAGTATCTACACTGAAGCTTTCTTT. It codes for CAWSIYTEAFF.